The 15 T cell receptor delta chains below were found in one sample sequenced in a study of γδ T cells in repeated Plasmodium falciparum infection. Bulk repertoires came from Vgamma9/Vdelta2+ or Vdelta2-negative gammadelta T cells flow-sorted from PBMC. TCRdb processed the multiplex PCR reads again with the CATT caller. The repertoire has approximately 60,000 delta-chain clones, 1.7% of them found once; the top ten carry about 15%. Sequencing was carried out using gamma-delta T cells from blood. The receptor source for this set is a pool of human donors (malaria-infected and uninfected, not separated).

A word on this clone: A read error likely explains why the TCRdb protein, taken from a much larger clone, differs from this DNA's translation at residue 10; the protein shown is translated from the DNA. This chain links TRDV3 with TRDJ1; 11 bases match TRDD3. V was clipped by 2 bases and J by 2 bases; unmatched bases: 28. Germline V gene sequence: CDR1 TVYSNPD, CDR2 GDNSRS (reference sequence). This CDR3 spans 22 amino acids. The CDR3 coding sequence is TGTGCCTTTTGCCCGAGCTTCCTACAGTGCTGGGGGATACCGGATCGTACCGATAAACTCATCTTT. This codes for CAFCPSFLQCWGIPDRTDKLIF. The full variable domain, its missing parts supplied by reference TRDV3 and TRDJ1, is CDKVTQSSPDQTVASGSEVVLLCTYDTVYSNPDLFWYRIRPDYSFQFVFYGDNSRSEGADFTQGRFSVKHILTQKAFHLVISPVRTEDSATYYCAFCPSFLQCWGIPDRTDKLIFGKGTRVTVEP.

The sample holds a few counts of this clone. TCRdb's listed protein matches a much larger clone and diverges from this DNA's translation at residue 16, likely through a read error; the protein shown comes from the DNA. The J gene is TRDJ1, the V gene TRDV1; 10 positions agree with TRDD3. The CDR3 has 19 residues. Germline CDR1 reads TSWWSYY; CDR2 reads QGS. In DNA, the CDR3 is TGTGCTCTTGGGGAAGGGCTTCTCGGGGGATACGCGTACACCGATAGACTCATCTTT. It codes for CALGEGLLGGYAYTDRLIF.

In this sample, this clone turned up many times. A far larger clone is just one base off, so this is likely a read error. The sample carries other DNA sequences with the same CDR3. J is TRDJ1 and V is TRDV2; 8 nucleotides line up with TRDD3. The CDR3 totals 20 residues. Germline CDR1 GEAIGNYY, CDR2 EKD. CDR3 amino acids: CACDTAFPPATGGYTDKLIF. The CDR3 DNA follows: TGTGCCTGTGACACGGCCTTCCCACCGGCTACTGGGGGGTACACTGATAAACTCATCTTT.

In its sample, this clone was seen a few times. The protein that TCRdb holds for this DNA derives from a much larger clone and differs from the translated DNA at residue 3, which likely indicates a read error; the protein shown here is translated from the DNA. The CDR3 region has the DNA TGTGCCTCTCGCCCTTCCTACGTGGGTAGGTGGGGGACTCCGTACACCGATAAACTCATCTTT. Translation gives CASRPSYVGRWGTPYTDKLIF. This chain connects TRDV3 to TRDJ1, with 9 bases aligning to TRDD2. The J gene, left out of TCRdb, was set here by checking the DNA against germline. Germline-derived CDR1 and CDR2 are TVYSNPD and GDNSRS (reference sequence). V was clipped by 4 bases and J by 0 bases; unmatched bases: 27. The CDR3 is made up of 21 amino acids.

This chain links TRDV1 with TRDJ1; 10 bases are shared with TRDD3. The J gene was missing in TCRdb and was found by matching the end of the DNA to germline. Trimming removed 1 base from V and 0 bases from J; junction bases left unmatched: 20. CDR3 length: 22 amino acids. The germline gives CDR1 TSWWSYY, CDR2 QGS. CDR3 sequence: CALGERGKGGLRLGDHTDKLIF. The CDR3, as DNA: TGTGCTCTTGGGGAACGAGGTAAGGGTGGCCTACGACTGGGGGATCACACCGATAAACTCATCTTT.

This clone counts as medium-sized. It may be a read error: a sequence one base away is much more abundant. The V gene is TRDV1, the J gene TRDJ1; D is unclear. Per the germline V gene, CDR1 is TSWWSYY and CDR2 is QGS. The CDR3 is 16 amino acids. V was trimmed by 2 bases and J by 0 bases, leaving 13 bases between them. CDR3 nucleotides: TGTGCTCTTGGGGAAACAATGGCCGCGTACACCGATAAACTCATCTTT. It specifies CALGETMAAYTDKLIF.

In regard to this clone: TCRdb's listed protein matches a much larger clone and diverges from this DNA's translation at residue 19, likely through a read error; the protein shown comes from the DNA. This CDR3 reads CALGSLPRGLTGGYAFPPCTDKLIF. The CDR3 DNA reads as TGTGCTCTTGGGAGCCTTCCGCGAGGCCTTACTGGGGGATACGCGTTTCCCCCGTGCACCGATAAACTCATCTTT. V and J are TRDV1 and TRDJ1; 13 positions agree with TRDD3. The J gene comes from matching the DNA to germline here; TCRdb lacks it. Germline values: CDR1 TSWWSYY, CDR2 QGS. V lost 5 bases, J lost 1 base, and 31 bases stayed unmatched. CDR3 length: 25 amino acids.

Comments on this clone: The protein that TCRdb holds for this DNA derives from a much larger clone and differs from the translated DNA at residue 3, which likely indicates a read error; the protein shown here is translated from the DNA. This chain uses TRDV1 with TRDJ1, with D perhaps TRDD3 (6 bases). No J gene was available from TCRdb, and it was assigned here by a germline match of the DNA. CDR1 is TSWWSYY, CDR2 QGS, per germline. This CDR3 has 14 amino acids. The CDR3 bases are TGTGCTCCTGGGGAAGAGGATAGGTCCGATAAACTCATCTTT. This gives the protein CAPGEEDRSDKLIF.

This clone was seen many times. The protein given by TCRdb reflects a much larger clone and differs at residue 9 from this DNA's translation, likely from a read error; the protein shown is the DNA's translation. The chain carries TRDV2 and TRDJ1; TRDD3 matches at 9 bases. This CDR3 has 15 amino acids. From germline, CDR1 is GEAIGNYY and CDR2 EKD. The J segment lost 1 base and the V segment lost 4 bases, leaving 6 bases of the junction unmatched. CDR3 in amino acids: CACEPLGDCTDKLIF. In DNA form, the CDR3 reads TGTGCCTGTGAGCCTCTGGGGGATTGCACCGATAAACTCATCTTT.

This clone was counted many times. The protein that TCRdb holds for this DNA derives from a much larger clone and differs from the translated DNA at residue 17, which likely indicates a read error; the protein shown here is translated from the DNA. The CDR3 is CALGEYVASAPYTDKLTF. The CDR3, as DNA: TGTGCTCTTGGGGAATACGTAGCTTCGGCCCCGTACACCGATAAACTCACCTTT. There is no J gene call, but TRDV1 is given as the V gene; the listed D gene, TRDD3, was not tested against the DNA. From germline, CDR1 is TSWWSYY and CDR2 QGS. The length of the CDR3 is 18 residues.

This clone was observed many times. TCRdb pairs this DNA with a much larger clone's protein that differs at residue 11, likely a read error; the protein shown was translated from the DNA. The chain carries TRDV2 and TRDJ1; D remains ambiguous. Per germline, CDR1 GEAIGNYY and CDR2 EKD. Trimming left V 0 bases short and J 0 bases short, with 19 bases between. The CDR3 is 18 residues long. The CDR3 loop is CACDTSYIEVTHTDKLIF. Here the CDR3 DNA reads TGTGCCTGTGACACCTCTTACATAGAAGTCACCCACACCGATAAACTCATCTTT.

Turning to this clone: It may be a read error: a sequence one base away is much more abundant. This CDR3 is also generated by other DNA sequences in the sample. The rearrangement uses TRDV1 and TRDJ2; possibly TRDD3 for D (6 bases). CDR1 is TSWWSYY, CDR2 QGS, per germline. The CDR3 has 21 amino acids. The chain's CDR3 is CAHGELVFGDLVWLLTAQLFF. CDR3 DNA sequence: TGTGCTCATGGGGAATTAGTGTTCGGGGATCTGGTATGGCTTTTGACAGCTCAACTCTTCTTT.

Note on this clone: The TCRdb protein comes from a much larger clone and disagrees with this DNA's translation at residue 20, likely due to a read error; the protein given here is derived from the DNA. The CDR3 reads CALGKPSSYRGYATLGYTDELIF. The CDR3 DNA is TGTGCTCTTGGGAAACCCTCTTCCTACAGGGGATACGCCACACTCGGGTACACCGATGAACTCATCTTT. V gene TRDV1 combines with J gene TRDJ1, with a weak D call TRDD3 (9 bases). Because TCRdb records no J gene, it was assigned here through a match of the DNA to germline. The CDR3 has 23 amino acids. CDR1 is TSWWSYY, CDR2 QGS, per germline.

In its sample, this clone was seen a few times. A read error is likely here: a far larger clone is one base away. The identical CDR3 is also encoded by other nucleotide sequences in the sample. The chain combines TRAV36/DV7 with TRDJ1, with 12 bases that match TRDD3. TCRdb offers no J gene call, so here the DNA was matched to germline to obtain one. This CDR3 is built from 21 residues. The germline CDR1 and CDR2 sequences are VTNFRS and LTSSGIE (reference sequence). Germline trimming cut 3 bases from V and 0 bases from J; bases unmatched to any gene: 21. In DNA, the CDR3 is TGTGCTGTGGTCCTCATCCTGCCCTTCTGGGGGATACGTTCGGACACCGATAAACTCATCTTT. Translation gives CAVVLILPFWGIRSDTDKLIF. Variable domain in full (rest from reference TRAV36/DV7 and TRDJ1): EDKVVQSPLSLVVHEGDTVTLNCSYEVTNFRSLLWYKQEKKAPTFLFMLTSSGIEKKSGRLSSILDKKELSSILNITATQTGDSAIYLCAVVLILPFWGIRSDTDKLIFGKGTRVTVEP.

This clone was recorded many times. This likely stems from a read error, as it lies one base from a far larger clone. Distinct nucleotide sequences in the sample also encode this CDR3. CDR3 nucleotides: TGTGCCTGCGACTTACTGGGGGACCACACCGATAAACTCATCTTT. It codes for CACDLLGDHTDKLIF. The chain couples TRDV2 to TRDJ1, with 9 nucleotides matching TRDD3. This CDR3 comprises 15 residues. V gave up 7 bases and J gave up 0 bases; unmatched junction bases: 8. Germline V gives CDR1 GEAIGNYY, CDR2 EKD.